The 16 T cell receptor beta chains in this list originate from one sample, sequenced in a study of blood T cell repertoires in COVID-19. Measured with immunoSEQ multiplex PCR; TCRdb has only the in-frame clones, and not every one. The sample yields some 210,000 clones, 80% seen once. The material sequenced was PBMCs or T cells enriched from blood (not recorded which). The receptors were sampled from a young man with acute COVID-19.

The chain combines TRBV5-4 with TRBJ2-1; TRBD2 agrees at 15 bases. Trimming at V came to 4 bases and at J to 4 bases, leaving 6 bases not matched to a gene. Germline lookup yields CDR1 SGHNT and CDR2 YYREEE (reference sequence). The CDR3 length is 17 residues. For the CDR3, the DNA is TGTGCCAGCAGCAGGACTAGCGGGGGGGCCGGGTACAATGAGCAGTTCTTC. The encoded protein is CASSRTSGGAGYNEQFF.

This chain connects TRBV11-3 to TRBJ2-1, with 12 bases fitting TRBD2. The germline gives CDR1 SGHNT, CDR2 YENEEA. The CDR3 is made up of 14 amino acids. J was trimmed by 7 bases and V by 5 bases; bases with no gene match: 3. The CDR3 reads CASSPSGGGNEQFF. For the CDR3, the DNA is TGTGCCAGCAGCCCTAGCGGGGGGGGTAATGAGCAGTTCTTC.

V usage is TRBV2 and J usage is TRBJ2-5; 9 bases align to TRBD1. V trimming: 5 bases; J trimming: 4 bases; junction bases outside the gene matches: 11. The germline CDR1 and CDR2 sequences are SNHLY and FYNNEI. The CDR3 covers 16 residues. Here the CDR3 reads CASSPPIGTGRETQYF. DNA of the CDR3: TGTGCCAGCAGTCCCCCAATAGGGACAGGGAGAGAGACCCAGTACTTC.

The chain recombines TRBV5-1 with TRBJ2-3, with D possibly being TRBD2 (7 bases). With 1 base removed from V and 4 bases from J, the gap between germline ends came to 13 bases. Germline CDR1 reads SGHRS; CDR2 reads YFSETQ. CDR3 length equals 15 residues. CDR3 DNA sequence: TGCGCCAGCAGCTTGAATTGGGGGGGCGCAGATACGCAGTATTTT. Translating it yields CASSLNWGGADTQYF.

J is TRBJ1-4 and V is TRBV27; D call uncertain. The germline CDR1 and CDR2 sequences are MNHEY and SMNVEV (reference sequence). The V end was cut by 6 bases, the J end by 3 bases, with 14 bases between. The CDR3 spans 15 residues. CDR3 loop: CASRGQAVSNEKLFF. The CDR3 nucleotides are TGTGCCAGCAGGGGCCAAGCAGTGTCTAATGAAAAACTGTTTTTT.

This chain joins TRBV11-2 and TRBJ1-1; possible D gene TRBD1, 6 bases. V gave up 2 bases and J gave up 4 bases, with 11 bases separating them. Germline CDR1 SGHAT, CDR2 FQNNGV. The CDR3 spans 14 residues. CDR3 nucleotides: TGTGCCAGCAGCTTATCCCCAGGGGTCACTGAAGCTTTCTTT. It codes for CASSLSPGVTEAFF. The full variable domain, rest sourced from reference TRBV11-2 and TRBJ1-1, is EAGVAQSPRYKIIEKRQSVAFWCNPISGHATLYWYQQILGQGPKLLIQFQNNGVVDDSQLPKDRFSAERLKGVDSTLKIQPAKLEDSAVYLCASSLSPGVTEAFFGQGTRLTVV.

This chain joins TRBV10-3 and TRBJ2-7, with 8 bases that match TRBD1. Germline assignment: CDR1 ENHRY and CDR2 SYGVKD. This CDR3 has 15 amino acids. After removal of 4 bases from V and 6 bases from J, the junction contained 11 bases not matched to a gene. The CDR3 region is CAISVPGQALTEQYF. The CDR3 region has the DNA TGTGCCATCAGTGTTCCGGGACAGGCTCTAACCGAGCAGTACTTC.

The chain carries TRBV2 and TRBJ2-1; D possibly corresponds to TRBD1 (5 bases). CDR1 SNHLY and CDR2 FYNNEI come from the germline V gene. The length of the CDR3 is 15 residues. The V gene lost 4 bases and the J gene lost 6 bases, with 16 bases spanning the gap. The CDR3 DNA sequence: TGTGCCAGCAGTGTTCAAGGGGTAGCAATCAATGAGCAGTTCTTC. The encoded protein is CASSVQGVAINEQFF.

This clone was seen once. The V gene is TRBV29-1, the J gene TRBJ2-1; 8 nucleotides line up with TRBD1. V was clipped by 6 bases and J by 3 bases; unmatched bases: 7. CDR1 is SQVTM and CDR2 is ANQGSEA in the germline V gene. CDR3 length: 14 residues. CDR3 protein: CSVRDRGDYNEQFF. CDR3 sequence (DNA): TGCAGCGTCCGAGACAGGGGCGACTACAATGAGCAGTTCTTC.

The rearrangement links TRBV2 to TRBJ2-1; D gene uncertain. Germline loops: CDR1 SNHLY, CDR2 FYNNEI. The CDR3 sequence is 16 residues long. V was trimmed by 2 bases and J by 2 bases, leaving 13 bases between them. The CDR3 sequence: CASSEYENPPYNEQFF. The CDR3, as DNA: TGTGCCAGCAGTGAATACGAGAACCCCCCCTACAATGAGCAGTTCTTC.

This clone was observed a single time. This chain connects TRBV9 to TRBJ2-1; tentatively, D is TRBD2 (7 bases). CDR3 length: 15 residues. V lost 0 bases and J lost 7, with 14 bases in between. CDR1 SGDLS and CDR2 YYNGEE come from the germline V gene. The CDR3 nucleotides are TGTGCCAGCAGCGTAGAGGGGGGGCCCCTGAATGAGCAGTTCTTC. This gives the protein CASSVEGGPLNEQFF.

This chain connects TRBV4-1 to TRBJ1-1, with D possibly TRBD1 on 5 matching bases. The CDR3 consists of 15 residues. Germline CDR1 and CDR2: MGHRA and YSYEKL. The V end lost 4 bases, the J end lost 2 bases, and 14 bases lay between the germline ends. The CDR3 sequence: CASSRYTGLNTEAFF. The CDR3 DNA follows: TGCGCCAGCAGCCGATATACGGGACTCAACACTGAAGCTTTCTTT.

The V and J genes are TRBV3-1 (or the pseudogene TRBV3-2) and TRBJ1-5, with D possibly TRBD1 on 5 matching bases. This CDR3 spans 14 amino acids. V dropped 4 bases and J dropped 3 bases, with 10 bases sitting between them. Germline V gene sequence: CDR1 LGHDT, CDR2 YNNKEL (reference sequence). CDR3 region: CASSPAGSNQPQHF. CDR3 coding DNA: TGTGCCAGCAGCCCTGCAGGGTCCAATCAGCCCCAGCATTTT.

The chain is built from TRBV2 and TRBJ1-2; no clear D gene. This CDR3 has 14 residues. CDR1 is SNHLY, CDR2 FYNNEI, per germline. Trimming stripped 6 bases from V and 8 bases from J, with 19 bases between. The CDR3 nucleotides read TGTGCCAGCAGCCAGGCAGGCTTTGCGGGCGGCTACACCTTC. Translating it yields CASSQAGFAGGYTF.

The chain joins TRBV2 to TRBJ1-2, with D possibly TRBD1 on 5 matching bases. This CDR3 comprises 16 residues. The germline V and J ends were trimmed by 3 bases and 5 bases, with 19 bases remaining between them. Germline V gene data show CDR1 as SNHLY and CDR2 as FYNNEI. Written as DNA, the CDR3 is TGTGCCAGCAGTGAGGCTTTCGGGGGTTTGGGGTATGGCTACACCTTC. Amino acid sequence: CASSEAFGGLGYGYTF.

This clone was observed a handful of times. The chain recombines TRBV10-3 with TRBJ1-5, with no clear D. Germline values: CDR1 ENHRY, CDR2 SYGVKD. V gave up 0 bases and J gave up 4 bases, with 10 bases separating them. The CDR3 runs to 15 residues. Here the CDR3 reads CAISESNGLNQPQHF. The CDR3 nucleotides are TGTGCCATCAGTGAGTCGAACGGACTAAATCAGCCCCAGCATTTT.